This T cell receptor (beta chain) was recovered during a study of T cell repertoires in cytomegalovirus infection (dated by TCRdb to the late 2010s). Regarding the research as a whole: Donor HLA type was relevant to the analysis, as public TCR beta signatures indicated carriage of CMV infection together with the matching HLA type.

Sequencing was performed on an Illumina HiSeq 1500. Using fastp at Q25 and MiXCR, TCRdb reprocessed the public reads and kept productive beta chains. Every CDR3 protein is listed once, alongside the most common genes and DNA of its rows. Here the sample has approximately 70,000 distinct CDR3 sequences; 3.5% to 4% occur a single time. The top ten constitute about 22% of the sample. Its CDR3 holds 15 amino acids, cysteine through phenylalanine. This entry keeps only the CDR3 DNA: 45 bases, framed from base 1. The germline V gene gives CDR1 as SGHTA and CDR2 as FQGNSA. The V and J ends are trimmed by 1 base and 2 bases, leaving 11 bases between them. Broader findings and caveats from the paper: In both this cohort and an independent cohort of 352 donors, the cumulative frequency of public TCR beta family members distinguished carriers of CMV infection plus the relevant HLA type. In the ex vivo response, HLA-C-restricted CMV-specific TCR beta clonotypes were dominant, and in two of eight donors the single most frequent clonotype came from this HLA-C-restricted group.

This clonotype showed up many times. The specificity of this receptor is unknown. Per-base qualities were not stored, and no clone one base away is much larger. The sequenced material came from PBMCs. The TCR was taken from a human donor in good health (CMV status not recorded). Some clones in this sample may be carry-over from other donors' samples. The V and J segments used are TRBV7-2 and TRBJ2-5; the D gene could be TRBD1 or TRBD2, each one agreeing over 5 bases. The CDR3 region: CASSLEGTVQETQYF. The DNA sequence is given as TGTGCCAGCAGCTTAGAGGGGACGGTACAAGAGACCCAGTACTTC.